This T cell receptor beta chain was captured in a study of response to subunit inactivated influenza vaccine. In the case of this clonotype: Its target is unknown.

TCRdb analysed the RT-PCR reads with MiXCR anew, one entry per CDR3 protein. The data contain 200,000 to 300,000 distinct CDR3 sequences, 9.5% to 15% of them seen just once; the ten biggest clones take up about 7.8%. V was pared by 0 bases and J by 5 bases, with 11 bases between. The CDR3 is 14 amino acids. From germline, CDR1 is GTSNPN and CDR2 SVGIG (reference sequence). Study-wide findings and caveats: After each seasonal influenza vaccination, few new T cells are recruited, the authors suggested.

The clonotype originates from a man aged 50-59 years who received an inactivated influenza vaccine. V usage is TRBV30 and J usage is TRBJ2-1; no clear D gene. The starting material was non-naive T cells sorted from PBMCs, obtained 14 to 15 days before vaccination. CDR3: CAWSVGLDHNEQFF. The CDR3 nucleotides are TGTGCCTGGAGTGTAGGGCTAGACCACAATGAGCAGTTCTTC.